This T cell receptor beta chain was captured in a study of cytomegalovirus exposure and HLA in healthy donors. Germline CDR1 is SEHNR and CDR2 is FQNEAQ (reference sequence). V shed 0 bases and J 3 bases; nucleotides not matched to a gene: 4. The CDR3 loop spans 15 amino acids. Assay: immunoSEQ multiplex PCR; the TCRdb copy retains only in-frame clones and omits some. The data show some 310,000 clones, with approximately 88% seen just once and 0.9% to 1% held by the top ten. The gene calls are TRBV7-9 and TRBJ2-7; 8 bases fit TRBD1. Sequenced material: PBMCs. This receptor was obtained from a young man in good health and CMV-seronegative. CDR3 in amino acids: CASSLAGTGFYEQYF. The CDR3 coding sequence is TGTGCCAGCAGCTTAGCTGGGACAGGTTTCTACGAGCAGTACTTC.